This TCR beta chain came from a study of blood T cell repertoires in COVID-19. Study at large: PBMCs, B-cell-depleted T cells, or T cells were the source of the cDNA or gDNA that made up the material.

Assay used: immunoSEQ multiplex PCR; TCRdb lists only in-frame clones, some missing. This table has 100,000 to 150,000 clones, approximately 80% appearing once. The receptor was isolated from a man aged 35-49 years with active or convalescent COVID-19. Sequenced input: peripheral blood.

The DNA for the CDR3 is TGCGCCAGCAGCCAATTAAATGAAAAACTGTTTTTT. Translation: CASSQLNEKLFF. This chain connects TRBV4-1 to TRBJ1-4; no firm D call. Trimming pared 2 bases from V and 5 bases from J, leaving 3 bases between. The CDR3 totals 12 residues. Germline V gene data show CDR1 as MGHRA and CDR2 as YSYEKL.